These 16 T cell receptor beta chains came from one sample sequenced in a study of cytomegalovirus exposure and HLA in healthy donors. PCR used 60 Vbeta primers and 13 Jbeta primers. Produced via immunoSEQ multiplex PCR; TCRdb's table is partial and in-frame only. Seen here are some 110,000 clones, around 70% observed once, and the top ten hold under 14%. The specimen sequenced was PBMCs. The receptors were gathered from a woman in her fifties or sixties in good health and CMV-seropositive.

The rearrangement links TRBV7-9 to TRBJ1-6, with D possibly matching TRBD1 (5 bases). Per germline, CDR1 SEHNR and CDR2 FQNEAQ (reference sequence). The CDR3 length is 16 residues. Trimming removed 5 bases at V and 13 bases at J, with 24 bases between. The CDR3 nucleotides read TGTGCCAGCAGCCTAGAGGTCGCAGGGCTCTTAAGTCCCCTCCACTTT. Amino acid sequence: CASSLEVAGLLSPLHF.

The chain combines TRBV25-1 with TRBJ2-3; TRBD2 might be the D (6 bases). Trimming stripped 7 bases from V and 0 bases from J, with 11 bases between. The germline CDR1 and CDR2 sequences are MGHDK and SYGVNS. This CDR3 region has 14 residues. The chain's CDR3 is CASTREPSTDTQYF. The CDR3 DNA reads TGTGCCAGCACCCGGGAGCCTAGCACAGATACGCAGTATTTT.

This chain joins TRBV28 and TRBJ1-2; 7 nucleotides line up with TRBD1. CDR3 length: 15 amino acids. Trimming at V came to 5 bases and at J to 0 bases, leaving 6 bases not matched to a gene. From germline, CDR1 is MDHEN and CDR2 SYDVKM. CDR3 sequence (DNA): TGTGCCAGCAGTCCCGACAGGGTGACTAACTATGGCTACACCTTC. Protein: CASSPDRVTNYGYTF.

V is TRBV5-1 and J is TRBJ1-2, with D perhaps TRBD1 (6 bases). Trimming took off 3 bases at V and 6 bases at J, with 12 bases between the two ends. The CDR3 covers 13 residues. CDR1 and CDR2 (germline): SGHRS, YFSETQ. In nucleotides, the CDR3 is TGCGCCAGCAGCTCCACGGACAGAGATGGCTACACCTTC. It codes for CASSSTDRDGYTF.

CDR3 in amino acids: CASSLTAYNQPQHF. DNA for the CDR3: TGTGCCAGCAGCTTGACTGCGTACAATCAGCCCCAGCATTTT. The gene calls are TRBV5-8 and TRBJ1-5; D is unclear. Germline CDR1 reads SGHTS; CDR2 reads YDEGEE. Trimming cost V 1 base and J 3 bases, with 8 bases left between them. The CDR3 is made up of 14 amino acids.

This chain joins TRBV5-4 and TRBJ2-5; 12 nucleotides match TRBD2. The J segment lost 5 bases and the V segment lost 0 bases, leaving 5 bases of the junction unmatched. Germline V gene sequence: CDR1 SGHNT, CDR2 YYREEE (reference sequence). The CDR3 extends over 16 amino acids. The CDR3 spells CASSLGPTSGRETQYF. The DNA of the CDR3 is TGTGCCAGCAGCTTGGGTCCCACTAGCGGGAGGGAGACCCAGTACTTC.

The chain links TRBV19 to TRBJ2-2; D is possibly TRBD1 (5 bases). This CDR3 spans 13 amino acids. Looked up from germline, CDR1 is LNHDA and CDR2 is SQIVND (reference sequence). V lost 2 bases and J lost 7, with 8 bases in between. The CDR3 loop reads CASSIQGIGELFF. As DNA, the CDR3 is TGTGCCAGTAGTATACAGGGAATCGGGGAGCTGTTTTTT.

This chain connects TRBV6-1 to TRBJ2-5; no clear D gene. Germline lookup yields CDR1 MNHNS and CDR2 SASEGT. Trimming shortened V by 6 bases and J by 1 base, and 6 bases separated the two germline ends. The CDR3 covers 12 residues. This chain's CDR3 is CASSPLQETQYF. Here the CDR3 DNA reads TGTGCCAGCAGCCCACTCCAAGAGACCCAGTACTTC.

The gene calls are TRBV30 and TRBJ1-5; no definite D call. V dropped 2 bases and J dropped 2 bases, with 16 bases sitting between them. Germline V gives CDR1 GTSNPN, CDR2 SVGIG (reference sequence). CDR3 length: 16 residues. CDR3 in amino acids: CAWSLTLSGGNQPQHF. CDR3 coding DNA: TGTGCCTGGAGTCTAACTTTATCAGGTGGCAATCAGCCCCAGCATTTT.

The chain couples TRBV28 to TRBJ2-5; 7 bases align to TRBD2. CDR1 is MDHEN and CDR2 is SYDVKM in the germline V gene. The CDR3 has 16 residues. V shed 5 bases, J shed 4 bases, and the junction held 13 bases outside the gene matches. The CDR3, as DNA: TGTGCCAGCAGTGGTACGACTGCGCGGGAGATAGAGACCCAGTACTTC. Amino acid sequence: CASSGTTAREIETQYF.

V and J are TRBV27 and TRBJ2-7; D is ambiguous. The germline V and J ends were trimmed by 3 bases and 4 bases, with 13 bases remaining between them. The germline V gene encodes CDR1 MNHEY and CDR2 SMNVEV (reference sequence). The CDR3 covers 14 residues. The CDR3 nucleotides are TGTGCCAGCAGTTTGGCCACTACGGGTTACGAGCAGTACTTC. It yields the protein CASSLATTGYEQYF.

The genes are TRBV7-9 and TRBJ2-4; D may be TRBD1 (6 bases). The ends were cut back, 5 bases at V and 6 bases at J, with 14 bases in the middle. CDR1 SEHNR and CDR2 FQNEAQ come from the germline V gene (reference sequence). This CDR3 spans 14 amino acids. In nucleotides, the CDR3 is TGTGCCAGCAGCGACCGGGACACTATAAACATTCAGTACTTC. It is translated as CASSDRDTINIQYF.

The V and J genes are TRBV9 and TRBJ2-7; 7 nucleotides agree with TRBD1. The germline V gene encodes CDR1 SGDLS and CDR2 YYNGEE. The V gene end was trimmed by 3 bases and the J gene end by 6 bases; junction bases not matched to a gene: 3. This CDR3 is 12 amino acids long. The CDR3 coding sequence is TGTGCCAGCAGCGGACAGGGCAGCGAGCAGTACTTC. Its translation is CASSGQGSEQYF.

The gene calls are TRBV5-5 and TRBJ1-1; no clear D gene. Trimming pared 0 bases from V and 3 bases from J, leaving 9 bases between. Germline V lookup: CDR1 SGHKS, CDR2 YYEKEE (reference sequence). This CDR3 has 14 amino acids. Here the CDR3 reads CASSLALLDTEAFF. Written as DNA, the CDR3 is TGTGCCAGCAGCTTGGCACTTCTTGACACTGAAGCTTTCTTT.

The chain links TRBV5-4 to TRBJ2-6; unclear D gene. This CDR3 has 15 residues. The germline V gene has CDR1 SGHNT and CDR2 YYREEE (reference sequence). Deletions cut 0 bases from V and 4 bases from J, with 8 bases between. The chain's CDR3 is CASSLDWSGANVLTF. DNA for the CDR3: TGTGCCAGCAGCTTGGATTGGAGCGGGGCCAACGTCCTGACTTTC.

The J gene is TRBJ1-4, the V gene TRBV5-1; 9 bases match TRBD1. Unmatched junction bases numbered 4, after V lost 4 bases and J lost 0 bases. Germline V CDR1 and CDR2: SGHRS, YFSETQ. This CDR3 comprises 16 residues. This CDR3 reads CASSGQGPSTNEKLFF. The DNA for the CDR3 is TGCGCCAGCAGCGGACAGGGGCCTTCAACTAATGAAAAACTGTTTTTT.